This TCR beta chain was obtained from a study of beta chain features in type 1 diabetes (dated by TCRdb to the late 2010s). Describing the broader study: Mean age, gender distribution, total cell number and subset yield did not differ between patients and healthy donors. Across all samples, almost 110 million sorted cells were examined, and cell number per subset correlated strongly with RNA yield. The study compared TCRB repertoires of sorted circulating CD4+ T cell subsets between recently diagnosed type 1 diabetes patients and matched healthy donors. Regulatory and stem cell-like memory subsets were isolated from only 8 patients and roughly eight healthy donors, whereas naive and central memory subsets came from all 30 or so donors.

A few counts support this clone. Its antigen is not yet known. Within one base of it there is no much larger clone, and no base qualities were kept. All of the isolated RNA was reverse transcribed with the High Capacity cDNA Reverse Transcription Kit, so expressed TCRB transcripts were sequenced. Deep immunoSEQ sequencing was performed on naive, central memory and regulatory T cell samples, with an average of around 3.4 million total reads per sample. Sorted cells were lysed in RLT buffer, and RNA was extracted using DNase-treated RNeasy Micro or Mini kits according to cell number. Each cell subset was processed separately to prevent cross-contamination, with patient and healthy donor samples processed together. The immunoSEQ multiplex PCR was used to amplify TCRB sequences from cDNA, generating 87-bp fragments that spanned the CDR3 region. Sequencing of the amplicons was done on the Illumina HiSeq platform. As for how the authors treated the data: PCR bias was corrected computationally using synthetic template baselines, and reads within Hamming distance 2 were collapsed, with unmergeable singletons discarded. Reads were aligned to IMGT to assign V, D and J genes, CDR3 length, and insertions or deletions at six rearrangement sites. Within each subset, clonotype counts were normalized to sorted cell number, after which true diversity and Gini coefficients were computed with the tcR R package. The overlap coefficient, calculated on TCRB nucleotide sequences, was used to quantify repertoire sharing. TCRdb provides this immuneACCESS table in a form limited to in-frame rearrangements. Some clones are lacking; in checked studies, under half of them reflect an unresolved V gene, and why the rest are absent is not known. D and trimming were read from the DNA, whereas the V and J calls and clone size are those reported in that table. This sample is represented by fewer than 400,000 clones; approximately 10% of them were singletons. The ten largest make up 0.9% to 1.1% of the sample.

Overall study results and their limits: PCR may preferentially amplify shorter templates, but because patient and control samples were amplified and corrected together, any resulting skew would affect both groups equally. Fewer insertions and more nucleotide deletions at VDJ recombination sites were observed in patients with type 1 diabetes, implying thymic rearrangement abnormalities. A moderate but significant shortening of TCRB CDR3 length was observed in type 1 diabetes patients in all four CD4+ subsets. HLA sub-analyses involved small numbers of individuals, so any influence of HLA type on TCRB rearrangement remained unresolved. Naive, central memory and regulatory TCRB repertoires appeared more similar among patients than among healthy donors. Sequencing cDNA rather than genomic DNA could over-represent highly expressing activated cells, although activation and CD3 levels did not differ between groups.

Each donor gave one peripheral blood draw, approximately 110 mL on average, collected into heparinised tubes. Naive, central memory, regulatory and stem cell-like memory CD4+ T cells were sorted on a BD FACSAria II using a panel including CD45RO, CCR7, CD25, CD127, CD95 and CD27. Every sorted population had a purity above 98%. PBMCs were separated immediately by Lymphoprep density gradient centrifugation and were stained directly, without being cultured. Samples were stained and sorted in pairs, with one healthy donor and one patient per experiment, so that batch effects were minimized. Sequenced sample: central memory CD4+ T cells from blood. The clonotype was recovered from a man between 25 and 39 years old with type 1 diabetes.

The DNA sequence is as follows: TGTGCCAGCAGCCAACTACAGGGTAACGCTGAAGCTTTCTTT. Translated, this gives CASSQLQGNAEAFF. The rearrangement combines TRBV6-6 with TRBJ1-1; the D gene is perhaps TRBD1, on 6 matching bases. Sequences MNHNY (CDR1) and SVGAGI (CDR2) are obtained from the germline V gene (reference sequence). V and J are truncated by 6 bases and 6 bases respectively, leaving an intervening sequence of 17 bases. The CDR3 runs 14 amino acids, cysteine and phenylalanine included. The kept DNA is CDR3 alone, 42 bases in frame from the first base.